What follows is one T cell receptor (beta chain) and its context. Trimming removed 0 bases at V and 1 base at J, with 3 bases between. Germline V gives CDR1 LGHDT, CDR2 YNNKEL (reference sequence). CDR3 length equals 14 residues. The assay was immunoSEQ multiplex PCR, and TCRdb's table has in-frame clones only and misses some. The sample lists hundreds of thousands of clones; around 89% were seen once. Living in roughly 23 US areas, the participants were between roughly 18 and 89 years of age. Participants were placed into cohorts based on the clinical history they reported. The data stem from a study of blood T cell repertoires in COVID-19.

The J gene is TRBJ2-2, the V gene TRBV3-1 (or the pseudogene TRBV3-2); D unresolved. This sequence was found in a man between 45 and 60 years old who had been exposed to COVID-19. The sample taken for sequencing was PBMCs or T cells enriched from blood (not recorded which). The CDR3 DNA reads TGTGCCAGCAGCCAAGACCTGAACACCGGGGAGCTGTTTTTT. Its protein product is CASSQDLNTGELFF.